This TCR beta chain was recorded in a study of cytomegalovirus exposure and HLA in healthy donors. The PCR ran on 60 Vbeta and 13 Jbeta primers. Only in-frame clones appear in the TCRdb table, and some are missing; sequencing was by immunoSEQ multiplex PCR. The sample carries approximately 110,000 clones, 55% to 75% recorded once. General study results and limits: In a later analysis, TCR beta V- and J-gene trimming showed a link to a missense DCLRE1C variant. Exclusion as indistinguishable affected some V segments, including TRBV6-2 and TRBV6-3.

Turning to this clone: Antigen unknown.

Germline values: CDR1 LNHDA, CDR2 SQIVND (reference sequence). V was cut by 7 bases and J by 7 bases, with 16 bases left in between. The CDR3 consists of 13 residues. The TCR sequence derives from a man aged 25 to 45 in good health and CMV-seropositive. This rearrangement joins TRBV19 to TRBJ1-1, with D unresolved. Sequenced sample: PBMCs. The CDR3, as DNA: TGTGCCAGTACCATGGGCGCCGCCGATGAAGCTTTCTTT. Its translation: CASTMGAADEAFF.